Listed here is a single TCR beta chain. Its antigen is not known. The sample is drawn from a study of somatic mutations in cytotoxic T cells in rheumatoid arthritis. About the research overall: Collection of patient blood (approximately 30 ml EDTA) took place right after diagnosis, before any treatment.

Method: immunoSEQ multiplex PCR; TCRdb's copy keeps in-frame clones and lacks some. Among about 15,000 clones listed, around 70% were seen once. Germline CDR1 reads MGHRA; CDR2 reads YSYEKL. The CDR3 sequence is 12 residues long. With 3 bases removed from V and 7 bases from J, the gap between germline ends came to 8 bases. Notes on the study in general: The authors did not adjust the slight TRBV07 underrepresentation in rheumatoid arthritis patients for multiple comparisons.

The origin of this receptor is an adult with rheumatoid arthritis. What was sequenced was CD8+ T cells sorted from blood. The gene calls are TRBV4-1 and TRBJ2-3; maybe TRBD2 (5 bases). CDR3 region: CASSQPGNTQYF. DNA of the CDR3: TGCGCCAGCAGCCAGCCGGGGAATACGCAGTATTTT.